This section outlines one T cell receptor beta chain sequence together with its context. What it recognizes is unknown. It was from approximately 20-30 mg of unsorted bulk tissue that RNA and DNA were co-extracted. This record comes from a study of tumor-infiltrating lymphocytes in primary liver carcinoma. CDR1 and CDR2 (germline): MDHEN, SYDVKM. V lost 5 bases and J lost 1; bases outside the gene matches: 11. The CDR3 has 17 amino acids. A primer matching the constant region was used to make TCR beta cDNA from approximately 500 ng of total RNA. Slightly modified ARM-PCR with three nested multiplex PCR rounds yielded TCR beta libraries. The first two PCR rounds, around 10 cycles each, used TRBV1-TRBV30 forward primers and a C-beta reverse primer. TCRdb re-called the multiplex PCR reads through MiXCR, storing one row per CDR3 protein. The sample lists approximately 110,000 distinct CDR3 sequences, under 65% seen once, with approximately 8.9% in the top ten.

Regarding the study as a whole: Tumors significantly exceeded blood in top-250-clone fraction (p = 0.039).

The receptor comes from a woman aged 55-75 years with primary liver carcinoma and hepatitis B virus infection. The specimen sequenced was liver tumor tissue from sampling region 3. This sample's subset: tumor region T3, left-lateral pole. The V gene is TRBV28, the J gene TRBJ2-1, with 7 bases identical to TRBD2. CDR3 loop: CASSGTNGSRSYNEQFF. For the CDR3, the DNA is TGTGCCAGCAGTGGGACTAACGGGAGTCGGTCCTACAATGAGCAGTTCTTC.